This TCR beta chain appears in the sequencing data of a study of T cell repertoires in cytomegalovirus infection. From the reads, TCRdb called clonotypes with MiXCR, one entry per CDR3 protein. This sample yields approximately 750,000 distinct CDR3 sequences, of which 35% are seen a single time; under 3.5% belongs to the top ten. This CDR3 comprises 14 residues. CDR1 is MNHEY and CDR2 is SVGAGI in the germline V gene. Trimming cost V 0 bases and J 4 bases, with 9 bases left between them. The rearrangement links TRBV6-5 to TRBJ1-1, with a weak D call TRBD1 (5 bases). The TCR originated in a human donor in good health (CMV status not recorded). Some clones in this sample may be carry-over from other donors' samples. The sequencing sample was made of PBMCs. The CDR3: CASSYSGGATEAFF. The CDR3 DNA follows: TGTGCCAGCAGTTACTCGGGAGGGGCCACTGAAGCTTTCTTT.